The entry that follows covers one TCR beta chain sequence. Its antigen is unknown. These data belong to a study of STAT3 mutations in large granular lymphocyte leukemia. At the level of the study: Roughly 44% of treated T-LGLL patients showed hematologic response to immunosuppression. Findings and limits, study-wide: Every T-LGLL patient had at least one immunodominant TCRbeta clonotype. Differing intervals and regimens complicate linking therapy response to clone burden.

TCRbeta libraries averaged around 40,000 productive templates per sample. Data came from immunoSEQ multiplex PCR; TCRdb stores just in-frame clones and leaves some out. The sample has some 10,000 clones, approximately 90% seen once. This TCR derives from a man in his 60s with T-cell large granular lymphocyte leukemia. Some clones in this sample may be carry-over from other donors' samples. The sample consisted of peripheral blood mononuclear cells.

In DNA, the CDR3 is TGTGCCAGCAGCTTAAAGCGGGAGGGCAATGAGCAGTTCTTC. Translated: CASSLKREGNEQFF. The genes are TRBV7-3 and TRBJ2-1; TRBD2 agrees at 10 bases. The CDR3 runs 14 residues. With V trimmed by 1 base and J by 6 bases, 0 bases remained unmatched. The germline V gene has CDR1 SGHTA and CDR2 FQGTGA.